This T cell receptor beta chain appears in the sequencing data of a study of T cells in narcolepsy. Across the whole study: Enrolled donors included narcolepsy type 1 or type 2 patients and healthy controls.

Sequencing used immunoSEQ multiplex PCR; TCRdb keeps in-frame clones, though not all of them. The profile shows tens of thousands of clones, roughly nine tenths of them singletons. Trimming left V 2 bases short and J 5 bases short, with 16 bases between. In germline, CDR1 is SGHNT, CDR2 YENEEA. The CDR3 length is 15 residues. Study conclusions and caveats: Autoreactive HCRT-specific and TRIB2-specific clonotypes were marked in same-patient CSF-versus-blood CD4+ comparisons. Reportedly, autoreactive clonotypes were serially detected in patients' blood but not controls'.

This clone was observed a handful of times. What it recognizes is unknown. The sample taken for sequencing was CD45RA- memory CD4+ T cells from PBMCs. This chain uses TRBV11-3 with TRBJ2-7, with D tentatively TRBD1 (5 bases). The receptor comes from a human donor with narcolepsy. CDR3 nucleotide sequence: TGTGCCAGCAGCTTATTTGGGGCAGCCAGCGACGAGCAGTACTTC. Its protein product is CASSLFGAASDEQYF.